The 14 T cell receptor beta chains given below trace back to one sample, sequenced in a study of CD8+ T cells in alopecia areata (dated by TCRdb to 2016 to 2019). The library was generated by the immunoSEQ multiplex PCR assay. To provide template for TCR sequencing, every sample had RNA extracted and reverse transcribed into cDNA. This immuneACCESS table, as held by TCRdb, lists in-frame sequences with V and J called but not all clones. Of the missing ones, under half trace to an unresolved V gene in checked studies; the others have no known cause. The sample yields around 160,000 clones; roughly 50% were counted once. About 6.8% of the sample lies in the top ten. Input material: CD4+ T cells sorted from blood. These receptors were obtained from a human donor with alopecia areata.

The chain has TRBV7-2 and TRBJ2-7, with 8 bases that match TRBD1. This CDR3 is 15 amino acids long. Trimming took 2 bases from V and 4 from J; bases not matched to a gene: 7. CDR1 is SGHTA, CDR2 FQGNSA, per germline. The CDR3 here is CASSLTGQVNYEQYF. The CDR3 region has the DNA TGTGCCAGCAGCTTAACGGGACAGGTGAATTACGAGCAGTACTTC.

This clone was seen more than once but under ten times. V and J are TRBV29-1 and TRBJ2-5; TRBD2 agrees at 8 bases. This CDR3 contains 12 residues. Trimming at V came to 4 bases and at J to 4 bases, leaving 2 bases not matched to a gene. The germline CDR1 and CDR2 sequences are SQVTM and ANQGSEA. As DNA, the CDR3 is TGCAGCGTTGCACTAGCGGCAGAGACCCAGTACTTC. It translates to CSVALAAETQYF. Full variable domain (missing parts from reference TRBV29-1 and TRBJ2-5): SAVISQKPSRDICQRGTSLTIQCQVDSQVTMMFWYRQQPGQSLTLIATANQGSEATYESGFVIDKFPISRPNLTFSTLTVSNMSPEDSSIYLCSVALAAETQYFGPGTRLLVL.

A few counts support this clone. The rearrangement joins TRBV7-2 to TRBJ2-3; D is uncertain. The germline gives CDR1 SGHTA, CDR2 FQGNSA. This CDR3 region has 15 residues. The V end was cut by 6 bases, the J end by 1 base, with 14 bases between. The CDR3 sequence: CASSPDISRTDTQYF. CDR3 nucleotide sequence: TGTGCCAGCAGTCCCGATATCTCGCGCACAGATACGCAGTATTTT.

The CDR3 spells CASSKFVQTPNTGELFF. CDR3 DNA sequence: TGTGCCAGCAGCAAGTTCGTACAGACACCGAACACCGGGGAGCTGTTTTTT. The chain uses TRBV7-9 and TRBJ2-2; no clear D gene. This CDR3 is built from 17 residues. The V and J ends lost 5 bases and 0 bases respectively, with 16 bases between them. Germline V gives CDR1 SEHNR, CDR2 FQNEAQ (reference sequence).

This clone has more than one count but fewer than ten. The rearrangement uses TRBV6-6 and TRBJ2-3, with 9 bases matching TRBD1. Germline V gene lookup returns CDR1 MNHNY and CDR2 SVGAGI (reference sequence). With 6 bases clipped from V and 5 bases from J, the junction kept 9 bases outside the gene matches. The CDR3 length is 15 residues. The CDR3 protein is CASSHRGRSQDTQYF. The CDR3 coding sequence is TGTGCCAGCAGCCACAGGGGGCGCAGCCAAGATACGCAGTATTTT.

The chain joins TRBV10-3 to TRBJ1-1; D unresolved. CDR3 length: 15 residues. V was shortened by 0 bases and J by 1 base, with 9 bases between the two germline ends. CDR1 and CDR2 from the germline V gene are ENHRY and SYGVKD. The CDR3 nucleotides are TGTGCCATCAGTGAGTCCGGCACCCAGAACACTGAAGCTTTCTTT. Protein sequence: CAISESGTQNTEAFF.

The V and J genes are TRBV14 and TRBJ2-6; D uncertain. Trimming took 4 bases from V and 4 from J, leaving 14 bases between them. CDR3 length: 16 residues. The germline V gene has CDR1 SGHDN and CDR2 FVKESK. CDR3 bases: TGTGCCAGCAGCCCTTTTCATGCTCTGGGGGCCAACGTCCTGACTTTC. Its protein is CASSPFHALGANVLTF.

The V gene is TRBV29-1, the J gene TRBJ1-2, with D tentatively TRBD1 (6 bases). Trimming left V 7 bases short and J 7 bases short, with 22 bases between. This CDR3 spans 14 amino acids. Germline V gene sequence: CDR1 SQVTM, CDR2 ANQGSEA. CDR3 in DNA: TGCAGCGAGCTAACTGACAGGCGGGGTCGTGGCTACACCTTC. This sequence encodes CSELTDRRGRGYTF.

The chain employs TRBV5-1 and TRBJ1-1; 7 bases fit TRBD1. Germline V gives CDR1 SGHRS, CDR2 YFSETQ. The CDR3 has 14 amino acids. Germline trimming cut 2 bases from V and 5 bases from J; bases unmatched to any gene: 6. CDR3 sequence reads: CASSFTGDWTEAFF. In DNA form, the CDR3 reads TGCGCCAGCAGCTTTACAGGGGATTGGACTGAAGCTTTCTTT.

This sequence joins TRBV29-1 and TRBJ2-3; 14 positions agree with TRBD2. The V and J ends lost 4 bases and 0 bases, in that order; junction bases with no gene match: 15. This CDR3 contains 20 residues. CDR1 is SQVTM, CDR2 ANQGSEA, per germline. The CDR3 coding sequence is TGCAGCGTTGGGAGACCCGGCGGGACTAGCGGGAGAATAAGCACAGATACGCAGTATTTT. Translation gives CSVGRPGGTSGRISTDTQYF.

The CDR3 DNA sequence: TGTGCCAGCGGACCTCCAGGGTATATGGGGACCCAGTACTTC. It yields the protein CASGPPGYMGTQYF. The V gene is TRBV6-5, the J gene TRBJ2-5; D perhaps matches TRBD1 (5 bases). Germline assignment: CDR1 MNHEY and CDR2 SVGAGI. Between the trimmed V and J ends, which lost 8 bases and 7 bases, there was a span of 20 bases. CDR3 length: 14 residues.

This chain joins TRBV20-1 and TRBJ2-7; D remains ambiguous. Germline V gives CDR1 DFQATT, CDR2 SNEGSKA (reference sequence). V was cut by 8 bases and J by 5 bases, with 13 bases left in between. The CDR3 is 11 amino acids. The CDR3, as DNA: TGCAGTATCTGGAACGCCAACGAGCAGTACTTC. Translating it yields CSIWNANEQYF.

The chain couples TRBV9 to TRBJ2-1; 11 bases line up with TRBD2. V lost 0 bases and J lost 6; bases outside the gene matches: 11. The length of the CDR3 is 18 residues. CDR1 and CDR2 from the germline V gene are SGDLS and YYNGEE. Written as DNA, the CDR3 is TGTGCCAGCAGCGTAGTGGGAACGGGGCTAGCGGGAGGCAATGAGCAGTTCTTC. The encoded protein is CASSVVGTGLAGGNEQFF.

The chain carries TRBV4-1 and TRBJ2-5; TRBD1 aligns across 12 bases. The CDR3 totals 15 residues. The trim removed 5 bases at V and 4 bases at J, leaving 5 bases unmatched. Per the germline V gene, CDR1 is MGHRA and CDR2 is YSYEKL. The CDR3 is CASSGGQGARETQYF. DNA of the CDR3: TGCGCCAGCAGCGGGGGACAGGGGGCGCGAGAGACCCAGTACTTC.